What follows is one T cell receptor beta chain and its context. This clonotype was observed a few times. What this receptor recognizes is not known. Base qualities are not at hand, and no much larger clone is one base apart. These data originate in a study of early T cells in non-severe SARS-CoV-2 infection (dated by TCRdb to about 2021). Regarding the complete study: Because TCR sequencing relied on bulk RNA taken from unsorted whole blood, pairing of alpha and beta chains was not possible. Overall study results and their limits: Matching against VDJdb was skewed toward anti-spike CD8 responses, likely underestimated virus-specific expansions, and missed private and CD4 specificities.

The library was built by means of 5' RACE. The instrument was a NextSeq 500. In the TCR library protocol, unique molecular identifiers were attached to individual cDNA molecules to correct for PCR bias and sequencing error. TCR alpha and beta chains were both sequenced, and the abundances of alpha and beta sequences in each sample were closely correlated with each other. Under the source paper's analysis protocol: Decombinator V4 was used to perform V gene, J gene and CDR3 annotation of TCR sequences. Expanded TCRs were defined as changing significantly between any two time points under a Poisson model with p below 0.0001. Abundances of TCRs were expressed as counts per million after normalisation to the total number of TCRs sequenced in each sample. MAIT TCRs were defined by TRAV1-2 paired with TRAJ12, TRAJ20 or TRAJ33, and iNKT TCRs by TRAV10 paired with TRAJ18. VDJdb, accessed 1 November 2021, was searched for CMV, EBV and SARS-CoV-2 annotated TCRs, excluding TCRs annotated for multiple antigens. TCRdb took the public reads, trimmed them with fastp at Q25, ran MiXCR for clone calling and kept in-frame beta chains. Every entry covers one CDR3 protein and lists the most common genes and DNA from its rows. The V and J calls and clone size come from TCRdb's table, not from the authors' own analysis. For this sample there are about 66,000 distinct CDR3 sequences; just over 20% appear just once. Of the sample, 16% is held by the ten largest clones.

Set within a cohort of healthcare workers in London, UK, this nested case-control study involved weekly PCR testing of nasopharyngeal swabs along with blood sampling. Between 23 and 31 March 2020, the week of the UK lockdown, healthcare workers were enrolled and then followed up weekly for as long as 16 weeks. Cut back by 7 bases and 12 bases, the V and J ends lie 13 bases apart. CDR1 and CDR2, looked up from the germline V gene (reference sequence), are LNHNV and YYDKDF. Including cysteine and phenylalanine, the CDR3 has 10 amino acids. The entry retains the CDR3 DNA only, 30 bases that are in frame from base 1.

The sequence was collected from an adult who was a healthcare worker with PCR-confirmed SARS-CoV-2 infection or an uninfected control (not recorded which). The starting material was whole blood, obtained at baseline. The chain was built from TRBV15 and TRBJ2-7, with the D gene uncertain. The CDR3 reads CATNPEGGYF. The sequenced DNA: TGTGCCACCAACCCCGAAGGCGGGTACTTC.